Shown below are 25 T cell receptor beta chains from a single sample sequenced in a study of cytomegalovirus exposure and HLA in healthy donors. With 60 Vbeta and 13 Jbeta primers, the PCR was carried out. Assay: immunoSEQ multiplex PCR; the TCRdb copy retains only in-frame clones and omits some. Of about 89,000 clones listed, 65% to 80% are singletons. Sequenced material: PBMCs. The receptor source for this set is a man aged 25-40 years in good health and CMV-seronegative.

CDR3 bases: TGTGCCAGCAGTGGACAGGAGCGGAACACTGAAGCTTTCTTT. Protein sequence: CASSGQERNTEAFF. This chain joins TRBV2 and TRBJ1-1; a weak D match, TRBD1 (6 bases). This CDR3 is built from 14 residues. Germline CDR1 reads SNHLY; CDR2 reads FYNNEI. Trimming cost V 4 bases and J 1 base, with 10 bases left between them.

This chain joins TRBV5-8 and TRBJ1-5; unclear D gene. This CDR3 is 14 amino acids long. The germline V gene encodes CDR1 SGHTS and CDR2 YDEGEE. V lost 0 bases and J 6 bases, leaving 10 bases between the germline ends. The CDR3: CASSLEQARQPQHF. Here the CDR3 DNA reads TGTGCCAGCAGCTTGGAACAAGCGCGTCAGCCCCAGCATTTT.

This rearrangement joins TRBV5-4 to TRBJ2-5; tentatively, D is TRBD1 (5 bases). Trimming pared 3 bases from V and 1 base from J, leaving 10 bases between. The length of the CDR3 is 14 residues. Per the germline V gene, CDR1 is SGHNT and CDR2 is YYREEE (reference sequence). CDR3 amino acids: CASSSDSLQETQYF. CDR3 DNA sequence: TGTGCCAGCAGCTCTGACAGTCTCCAAGAGACCCAGTACTTC.

The V call is TRBV30, the J call TRBJ1-1; possibly TRBD1 for D (6 bases). In germline, CDR1 is GTSNPN, CDR2 SVGIG (reference sequence). The germline V and J ends were trimmed by 3 bases and 1 base, with 12 bases remaining between them. This CDR3 is built from 14 residues. This CDR3 reads CAWSRDNPNTEAFF. The CDR3, as DNA: TGTGCCTGGAGCCGGGACAACCCGAACACTGAAGCTTTCTTT.

The V and J genes are TRBV27 and TRBJ1-6; the D is unclear. Germline CDR1 MNHEY, CDR2 SMNVEV (reference sequence). V lost 3 bases to trimming and J lost 6 bases, with 15 bases between them. The CDR3 contains 16 residues. In nucleotides, the CDR3 is TGTGCCAGCAGTTTTTTGGGCTCTCGTGTTAATTCACCCCTCCACTTT. It translates to CASSFLGSRVNSPLHF.

This clone has only a few counts. V and J are TRBV4-1 and TRBJ1-1; the D is unclear. CDR3 length equals 14 residues. Germline V gene lookup returns CDR1 MGHRA and CDR2 YSYEKL. Trimming took off 1 base at V and 1 base at J, with 7 bases between the two ends. CDR3 in amino acids: CASSQGPRNTEAFF. CDR3 coding DNA: TGCGCCAGCAGCCAAGGGCCTCGGAACACTGAAGCTTTCTTT.

The rearrangement links TRBV5-1 to TRBJ2-2; D is possibly TRBD2 (5 bases). This CDR3 region has 12 residues. Germline CDR1 is SGHRS and CDR2 is YFSETQ. V lost 3 bases and J lost 8, with 8 bases in between. Here the CDR3 reads CASSWEIGELFF. CDR3 DNA sequence: TGCGCCAGCAGCTGGGAGATTGGGGAGCTGTTTTTT.

The gene calls are TRBV2 and TRBJ2-7, with D uncertain. CDR1 and CDR2 from the germline V gene are SNHLY and FYNNEI. The CDR3 consists of 11 residues. V was cut by 4 bases and J by 7 bases, with 8 bases left in between. The CDR3 reads CASSARREQYF. DNA of the CDR3: TGTGCCAGCAGTGCCCGTAGAGAGCAGTACTTC.

The rearrangement uses TRBV4-1 and TRBJ2-7; 7 bases are shared with TRBD1. Per germline, CDR1 MGHRA and CDR2 YSYEKL. V shed 0 bases, J shed 4 bases, and the junction held 12 bases outside the gene matches. This CDR3 has 17 amino acids. The CDR3 reads CASSQDLITGAGYEQYF. CDR3 sequence (DNA): TGCGCCAGCAGCCAAGATCTCATTACAGGGGCGGGTTACGAGCAGTACTTC.

The chain is built from TRBV29-1 and TRBJ2-6; weak D call: TRBD2 (6 bases). The ends were cut back, 4 bases at V and 0 bases at J, with 13 bases in the middle. This CDR3 is built from 16 residues. Germline V gene lookup returns CDR1 SQVTM and CDR2 ANQGSEA. DNA for the CDR3: TGCAGCGTTGCCCCTGGGGGGTTCTCTGGGGCCAACGTCCTGACTTTC. Amino acids: CSVAPGGFSGANVLTF.

The chain employs TRBV6-1 and TRBJ1-1, with 10 bases identical to TRBD1. Germline V gives CDR1 MNHNS, CDR2 SASEGT. With V trimmed by 4 bases and J by 5 bases, 7 bases remained unmatched. This CDR3 spans 15 amino acids. The CDR3 reads CASSATGTGVTEAFF. CDR3 in DNA: TGTGCCAGCAGTGCAACCGGGACAGGGGTTACTGAAGCTTTCTTT.

This chain uses TRBV6-1 with TRBJ1-5; 7 positions agree with TRBD1. Germline trimming cut 9 bases from V and 0 bases from J; bases unmatched to any gene: 2. The V gene's germline CDR1 is MNHNS and CDR2 SASEGT. The CDR3 sequence is 13 residues long. Here the CDR3 reads CASGQDSNQPQHF. The CDR3 coding sequence is TGTGCCAGTGGACAGGATAGCAATCAGCCCCAGCATTTT.

The V and J genes are TRBV28 and TRBJ2-7; D is possibly TRBD1 (6 bases). Germline V CDR1 and CDR2: MDHEN, SYDVKM. V lost 6 bases to trimming and J lost 3 bases, with 18 bases between them. CDR3 length equals 15 residues. In DNA, the CDR3 is TGTGCCAGCAGACACTATTCAGGGGCCGGCTACGAGCAGTACTTC. Protein sequence: CASRHYSGAGYEQYF.

The rearrangement links TRBV5-1 to TRBJ2-7; TRBD1 aligns across 12 bases. Trimming cost V 1 base and J 2 bases; bases outside gene matches: 13. Germline V CDR1 and CDR2: SGHRS, YFSETQ. This CDR3 spans 19 amino acids. CDR3 in amino acids: CASSLRSTLGQGAPYEQYF. The CDR3 nucleotides are TGCGCCAGCAGCTTGAGATCGACGCTGGGACAGGGGGCCCCCTACGAGCAGTACTTC.

The V call is TRBV5-1, the J call TRBJ2-3; tentative D call: TRBD2 (5 bases). The V gene lost 0 bases and the J gene lost 1 base, with 12 bases spanning the gap. Per the germline V gene, CDR1 is SGHRS and CDR2 is YFSETQ. This CDR3 is built from 16 residues. DNA for the CDR3: TGCGCCAGCAGCTTGGGGACTGCCCTCGGCACAGATACGCAGTATTTT. Translation gives CASSLGTALGTDTQYF.

This clone was observed a single time. The rearrangement links TRBV9 to TRBJ1-2, with unresolved D. Germline CDR1 and CDR2: SGDLS and YYNGEE. The V and J ends lost 0 bases and 2 bases respectively, with 8 bases between them. The CDR3 has 14 residues. The CDR3 sequence is CASSVVHRNYGYTF. The CDR3 DNA sequence: TGTGCCAGCAGCGTAGTTCACAGAAACTATGGCTACACCTTC.

The chain has TRBV30 and TRBJ2-2; possible D gene TRBD2, 6 bases. Germline V gene data show CDR1 as GTSNPN and CDR2 as SVGIG (reference sequence). CDR3 length: 17 residues. V lost 1 base and J lost 0, with 15 bases in between. The CDR3 nucleotides are TGTGCCTGGAGTGGATATCAGGGACTGACGAACACCGGGGAGCTGTTTTTT. It translates to CAWSGYQGLTNTGELFF.

This chain links TRBV18 with TRBJ1-1; D is uncertain. V lost 2 bases, J lost 0 bases, and 7 bases lay in between. The germline V gene encodes CDR1 KGHSH and CDR2 LQKENI. The CDR3 totals 14 residues. The CDR3 DNA follows: TGTGCCAGCTCACCAACTAGGATGAACACTGAAGCTTTCTTT. Encoded protein: CASSPTRMNTEAFF.

The chain combines TRBV10-3 with TRBJ1-5, with a possible D match to TRBD1 (5 bases). Germline V gives CDR1 ENHRY, CDR2 SYGVKD. This CDR3 has 14 residues. The V end was cut by 3 bases, the J end by 6 bases, with 12 bases between. The CDR3 DNA follows: TGTGCCATCAGTGACATAGGGGCCGGTCAGCCCCAGCATTTT. Residues: CAISDIGAGQPQHF.

V usage is TRBV5-6 and J usage is TRBJ1-4, with TRBD1 identical over 8 bases. The CDR3 has 15 residues. V gave up 4 bases and J gave up 5 bases; unmatched junction bases: 7. Germline V gene sequence: CDR1 SGHDT, CDR2 YYEEEE. The CDR3 sequence is CASSGDRGRNEKLFF. The CDR3 bases are TGTGCCAGCAGCGGAGACAGGGGACGAAATGAAAAACTGTTTTTT.

By share, this clone ranks as medium-sized. This sequence joins TRBV7-9 and TRBJ1-1; possible D gene TRBD1, 5 bases. V was pared by 5 bases and J by 4 bases, with 5 bases between. The CDR3 length is 11 residues. Germline V gene lookup returns CDR1 SEHNR and CDR2 FQNEAQ (reference sequence). The CDR3 here is CASSRGTEAFF. The DNA of the CDR3 is TGTGCCAGCAGCAGGGGCACTGAAGCTTTCTTT.

V gene TRBV2 combines with J gene TRBJ1-1, with D unresolved. Germline CDR1 reads SNHLY; CDR2 reads FYNNEI. The CDR3 spans 12 residues. The ends were cut back, 8 bases at V and 11 bases at J, with 18 bases in the middle. The CDR3 spells CASEDPPRGAFF. CDR3 DNA sequence: TGTGCCAGCGAGGACCCACCCAGAGGGGCTTTCTTT.

As DNA, the CDR3 is TGCGCCAGCAGCCAAGATCGGGGACAGACCTCTGGAAACACCATATATTTT. It yields the protein CASSQDRGQTSGNTIYF. The chain recombines TRBV4-3 with TRBJ1-3; 7 bases align to TRBD1. J was trimmed by 0 bases and V by 0 bases; bases with no gene match: 5. The germline gives CDR1 LGHNA, CDR2 YSLEER. The CDR3 covers 17 residues.

The chain recombines TRBV12-5 with TRBJ2-5; 9 nucleotides agree with TRBD2. Trimming at V came to 6 bases and at J to 9 bases, leaving 17 bases not matched to a gene. The CDR3 is made up of 16 amino acids. Germline V gene sequence: CDR1 LGHNT, CDR2 FRNRAP. CDR3 amino acids: CASGPGGGGGRSAQYF. The CDR3 DNA reads as TGTGCTAGTGGCCCCGGGGGCGGGGGGGGCCGATCGGCCCAGTACTTC.

V usage is TRBV7-9 and J usage is TRBJ1-2; 8 bases align to TRBD1. This CDR3 is built from 14 residues. The V and J ends lost 5 bases and 5 bases, in that order; junction bases with no gene match: 7. Germline V CDR1 and CDR2: SEHNR, FQNEAQ (reference sequence). For the CDR3, the DNA is TGTGCCAGCAGCCCCGACCGGACAGGGTATGGCTACACCTTC. This codes for CASSPDRTGYGYTF.